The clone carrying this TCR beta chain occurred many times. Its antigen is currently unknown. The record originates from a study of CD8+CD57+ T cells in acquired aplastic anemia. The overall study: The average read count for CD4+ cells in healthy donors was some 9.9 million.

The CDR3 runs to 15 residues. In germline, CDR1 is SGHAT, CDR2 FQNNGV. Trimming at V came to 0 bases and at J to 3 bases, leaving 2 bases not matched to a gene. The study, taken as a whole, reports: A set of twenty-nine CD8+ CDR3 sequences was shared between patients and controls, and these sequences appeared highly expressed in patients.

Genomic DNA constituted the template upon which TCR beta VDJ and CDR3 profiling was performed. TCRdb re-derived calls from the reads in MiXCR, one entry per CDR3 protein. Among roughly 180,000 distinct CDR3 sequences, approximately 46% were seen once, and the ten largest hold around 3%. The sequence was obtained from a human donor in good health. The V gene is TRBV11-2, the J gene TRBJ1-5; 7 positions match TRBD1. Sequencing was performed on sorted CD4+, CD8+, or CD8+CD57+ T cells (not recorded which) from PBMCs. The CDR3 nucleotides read TGTGCCAGCAGCTTAGACGGGACAGACAATCAGCCCCAGCATTTT. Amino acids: CASSLDGTDNQPQHF.